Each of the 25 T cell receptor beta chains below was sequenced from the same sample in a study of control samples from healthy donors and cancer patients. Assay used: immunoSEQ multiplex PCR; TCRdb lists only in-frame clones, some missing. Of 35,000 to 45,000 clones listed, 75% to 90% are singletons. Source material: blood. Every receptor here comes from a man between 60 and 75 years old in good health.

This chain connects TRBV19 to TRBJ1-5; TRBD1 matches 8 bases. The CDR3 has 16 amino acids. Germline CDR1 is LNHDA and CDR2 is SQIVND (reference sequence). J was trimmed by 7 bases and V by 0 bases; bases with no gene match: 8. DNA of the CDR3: TGTGCCAGTAGTATAGATGCCAGGGGGCGCGGACAGCCCCAGCATTTT. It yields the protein CASSIDARGRGQPQHF.

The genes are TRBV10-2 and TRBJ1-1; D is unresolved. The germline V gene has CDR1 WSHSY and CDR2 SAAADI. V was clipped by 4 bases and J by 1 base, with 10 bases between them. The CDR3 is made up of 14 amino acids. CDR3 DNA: TGCGCCAGCAGTGTCATCCCAGCGAACACTGAAGCTTTCTTT. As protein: CASSVIPANTEAFF.

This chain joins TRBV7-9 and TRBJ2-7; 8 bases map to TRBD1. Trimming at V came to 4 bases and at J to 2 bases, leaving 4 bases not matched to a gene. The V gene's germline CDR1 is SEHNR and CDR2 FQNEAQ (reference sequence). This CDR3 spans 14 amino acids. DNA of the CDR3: TGTGCCAGCAGCTCCGACAGGGGTACCTACGAGCAGTACTTC. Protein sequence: CASSSDRGTYEQYF.

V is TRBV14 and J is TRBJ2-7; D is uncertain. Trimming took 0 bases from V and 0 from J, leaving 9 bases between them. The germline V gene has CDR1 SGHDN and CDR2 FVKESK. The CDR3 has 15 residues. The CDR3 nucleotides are TGTGCCAGCAGCCAAGAACAAATAGGCTCCTACGAGCAGTACTTC. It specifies CASSQEQIGSYEQYF.

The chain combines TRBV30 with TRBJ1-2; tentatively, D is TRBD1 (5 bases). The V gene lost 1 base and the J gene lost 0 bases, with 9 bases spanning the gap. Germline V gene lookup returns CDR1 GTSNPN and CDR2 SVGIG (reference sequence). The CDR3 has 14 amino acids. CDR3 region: CAWSGRVTNYGYTF. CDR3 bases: TGTGCCTGGAGTGGCAGGGTCACTAACTATGGCTACACCTTC.

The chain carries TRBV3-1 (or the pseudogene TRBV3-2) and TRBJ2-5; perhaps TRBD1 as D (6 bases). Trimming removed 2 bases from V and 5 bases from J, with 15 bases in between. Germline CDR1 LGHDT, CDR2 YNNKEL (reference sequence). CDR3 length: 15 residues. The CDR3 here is CASSQLGARSETQYF. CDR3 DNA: TGTGCCAGCAGCCAACTGGGGGCGCGATCGGAGACCCAGTACTTC.

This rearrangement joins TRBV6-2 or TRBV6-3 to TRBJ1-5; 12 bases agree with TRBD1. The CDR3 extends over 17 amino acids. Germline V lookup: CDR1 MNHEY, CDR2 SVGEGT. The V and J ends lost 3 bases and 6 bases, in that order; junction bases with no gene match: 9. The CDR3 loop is CASSYRDRGHDFQPQHF. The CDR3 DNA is TGTGCCAGCAGTTATCGGGACAGGGGGCACGATTTTCAGCCCCAGCATTTT.

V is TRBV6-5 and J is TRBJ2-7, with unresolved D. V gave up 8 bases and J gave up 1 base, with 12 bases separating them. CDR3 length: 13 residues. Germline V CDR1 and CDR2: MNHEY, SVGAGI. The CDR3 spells CASAPTMSYEQYF. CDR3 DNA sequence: TGTGCCAGCGCACCGACGATGTCCTACGAGCAGTACTTC.

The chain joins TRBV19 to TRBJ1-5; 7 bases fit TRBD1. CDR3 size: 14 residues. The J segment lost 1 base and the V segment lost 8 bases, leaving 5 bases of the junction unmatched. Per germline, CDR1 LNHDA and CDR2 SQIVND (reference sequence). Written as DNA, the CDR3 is TGTGCCAGTCGGGACAGCATAAGCAATCAGCCCCAGCATTTT. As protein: CASRDSISNQPQHF.

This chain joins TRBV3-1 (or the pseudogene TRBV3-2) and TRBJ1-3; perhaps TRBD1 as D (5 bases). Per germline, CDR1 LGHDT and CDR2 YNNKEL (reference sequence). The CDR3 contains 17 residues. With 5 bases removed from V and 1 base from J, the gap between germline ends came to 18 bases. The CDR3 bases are TGTGCCAGCAGCTTTGGGACTTTATCCAGATCTGGAAACACCATATATTTT. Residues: CASSFGTLSRSGNTIYF.

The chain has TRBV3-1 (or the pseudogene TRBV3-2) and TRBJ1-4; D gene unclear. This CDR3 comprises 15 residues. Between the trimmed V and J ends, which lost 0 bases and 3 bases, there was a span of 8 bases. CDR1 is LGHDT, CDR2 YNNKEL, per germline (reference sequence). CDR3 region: CASSQDGRSNEKLFF. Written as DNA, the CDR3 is TGTGCCAGCAGCCAAGATGGCAGGTCTAATGAAAAACTGTTTTTT.

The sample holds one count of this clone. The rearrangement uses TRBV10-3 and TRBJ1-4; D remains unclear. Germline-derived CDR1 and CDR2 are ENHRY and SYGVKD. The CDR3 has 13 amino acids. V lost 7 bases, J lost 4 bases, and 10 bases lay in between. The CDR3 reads CAIKGQVNEKLFF. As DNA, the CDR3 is TGTGCCATCAAAGGGCAGGTTAATGAAAAACTGTTTTTT.

The CDR3 sequence is CASSLGGRATGELFF. The CDR3 DNA is TGTGCCAGCAGCTTAGGCGGGAGGGCCACCGGGGAGCTGTTTTTT. The chain has TRBV5-6 and TRBJ2-2, with 9 bases matching TRBD2. This CDR3 has 15 residues. Germline V lookup: CDR1 SGHDT, CDR2 YYEEEE. V was clipped by 2 bases and J by 4 bases; unmatched bases: 3.

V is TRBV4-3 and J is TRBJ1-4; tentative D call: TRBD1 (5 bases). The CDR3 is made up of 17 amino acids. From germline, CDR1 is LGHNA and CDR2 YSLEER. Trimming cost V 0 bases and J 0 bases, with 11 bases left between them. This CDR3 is CASSQDLQGATNEKLFF. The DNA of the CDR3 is TGCGCCAGCAGCCAAGACCTGCAAGGGGCAACTAATGAAAAACTGTTTTTT.

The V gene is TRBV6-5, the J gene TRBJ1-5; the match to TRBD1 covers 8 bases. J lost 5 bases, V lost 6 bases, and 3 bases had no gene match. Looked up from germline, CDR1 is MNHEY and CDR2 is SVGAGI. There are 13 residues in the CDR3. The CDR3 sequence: CASSMDRDQPQHF. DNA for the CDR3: TGTGCCAGCAGCATGGACAGGGATCAGCCCCAGCATTTT.

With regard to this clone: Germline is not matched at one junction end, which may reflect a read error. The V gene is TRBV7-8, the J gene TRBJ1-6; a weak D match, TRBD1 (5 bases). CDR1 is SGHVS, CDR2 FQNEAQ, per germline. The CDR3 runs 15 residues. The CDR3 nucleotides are TGTGCCAGCAGCCCCGGGAGGGGAGGGAATTCACCCCCCCACTTT. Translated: CASSPGRGGNSPPHF.

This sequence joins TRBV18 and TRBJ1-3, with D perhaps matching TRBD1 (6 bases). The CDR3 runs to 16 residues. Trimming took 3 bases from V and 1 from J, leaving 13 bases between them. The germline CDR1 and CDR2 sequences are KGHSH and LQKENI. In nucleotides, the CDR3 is TGTGCCAGCTCACCGACAGGACCGCCTTCTGGAAACACCATATATTTT. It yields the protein CASSPTGPPSGNTIYF.

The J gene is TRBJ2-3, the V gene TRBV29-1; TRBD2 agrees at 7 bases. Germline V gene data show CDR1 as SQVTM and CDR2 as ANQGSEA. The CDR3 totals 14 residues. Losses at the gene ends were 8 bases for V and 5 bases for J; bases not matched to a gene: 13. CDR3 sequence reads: CSSRGGLIEDTQYF. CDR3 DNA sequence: TGCAGCTCACGGGGAGGGCTAATAGAAGATACGCAGTATTTT.

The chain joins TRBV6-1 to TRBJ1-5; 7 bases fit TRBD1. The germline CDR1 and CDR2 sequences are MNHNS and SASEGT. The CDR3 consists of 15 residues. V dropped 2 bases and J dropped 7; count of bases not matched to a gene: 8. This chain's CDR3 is CASSEYEGAWQPQHF. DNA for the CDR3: TGTGCCAGCAGTGAATACGAGGGGGCCTGGCAGCCCCAGCATTTT.

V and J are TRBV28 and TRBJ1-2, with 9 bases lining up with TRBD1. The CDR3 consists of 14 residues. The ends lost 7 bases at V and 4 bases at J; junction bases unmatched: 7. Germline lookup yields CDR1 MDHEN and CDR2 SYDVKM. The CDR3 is CASTRTGDGYGYTF. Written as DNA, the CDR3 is TGTGCCAGCACCCGGACAGGGGACGGCTATGGCTACACCTTC.

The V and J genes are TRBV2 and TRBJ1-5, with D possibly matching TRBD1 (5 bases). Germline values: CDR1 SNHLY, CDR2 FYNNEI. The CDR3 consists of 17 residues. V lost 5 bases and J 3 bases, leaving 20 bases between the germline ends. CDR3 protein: CASSPLPQESFNQPQHF. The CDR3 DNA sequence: TGTGCCAGCAGTCCCCTCCCACAGGAGTCCTTCAATCAGCCCCAGCATTTT.

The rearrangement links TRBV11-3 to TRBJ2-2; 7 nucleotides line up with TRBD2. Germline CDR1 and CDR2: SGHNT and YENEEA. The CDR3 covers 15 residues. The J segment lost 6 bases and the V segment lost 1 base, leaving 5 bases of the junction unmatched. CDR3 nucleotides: TGTGCCAGCAGCTTAGTTGGCGCGGGAGCCGGGGAGCTGTTTTTT. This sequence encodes CASSLVGAGAGELFF.

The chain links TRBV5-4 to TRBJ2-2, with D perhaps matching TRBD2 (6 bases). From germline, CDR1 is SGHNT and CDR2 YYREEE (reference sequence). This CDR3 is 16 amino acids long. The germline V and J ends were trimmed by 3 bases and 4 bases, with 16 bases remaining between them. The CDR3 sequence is CASSSPAGRTTGELFF. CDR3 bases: TGTGCCAGCAGCTCCCCGGCGGGGCGCACCACCGGGGAGCTGTTTTTT.

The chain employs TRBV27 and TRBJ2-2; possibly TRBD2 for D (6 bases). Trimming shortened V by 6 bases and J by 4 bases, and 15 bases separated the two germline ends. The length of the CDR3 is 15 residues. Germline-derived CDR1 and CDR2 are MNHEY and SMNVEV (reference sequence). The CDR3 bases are TGTGCCAGCAGCCCATTAGATAGCGGCACCGGGGAGCTGTTTTTT. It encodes CASSPLDSGTGELFF.

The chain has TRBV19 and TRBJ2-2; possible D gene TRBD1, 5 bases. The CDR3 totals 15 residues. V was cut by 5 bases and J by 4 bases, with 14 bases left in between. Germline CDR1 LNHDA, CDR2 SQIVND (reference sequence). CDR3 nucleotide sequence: TGTGCCAGTAGTTGGGGCAGCTCCCTCACCGGGGAGCTGTTTTTT. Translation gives CASSWGSSLTGELFF.